This T cell receptor beta chain stems from a study of siplizumab effects on memory and regulatory T cells. Broader study findings: In unstimulated cells, naive T cells appeared more diverse than memory T cells and seemed major alloresponse contributors. Tregs that proliferated in siplizumab cultures did not have their suppressive function confirmed. Alloreactive sequences traceable to unstimulated CD4+ memory cells declined significantly under siplizumab.

This clone has just one count. Its target is not known. V gave up 0 bases and J gave up 10 bases; unmatched junction bases: 10. The CDR3 sequence is 15 residues long. The germline CDR1 and CDR2 sequences are SGHDT and YYEEEE. About 10^5 TCR templates per sample were sequenced. TCRdb's table, derived via immunoSEQ multiplex PCR, lists solely in-frame clones and lacks some. The repertoire holds approximately 100,000 clones, with 94% as singletons. The receptor was derived from a human donor in good health. V is TRBV5-6 and J is TRBJ1-1, with 9 bases that match TRBD1. The sequenced material came from Tregs sorted from blood. In DNA, the CDR3 is TGTGCCAGCAGCTTGGCCTTGGGACAGGGCTCGGGAGCTTTCTTT. Translated: CASSLALGQGSGAFF. Full variable domain (rest looked up from reference TRBV5-6 and TRBJ1-1): DAGVTQSPTHLIKTRGQQVTLRCSPKSGHDTVSWYQQALGQGPQFIFQYYEEEERQRGNFPDRFSGHQFPNYSSELNVNALLLGDSALYLCASSLALGQGSGAFFGQGTRLTVV.